What follows are 2 T cell receptor beta chains derived from one specimen sequenced in a study of blood T cell repertoires in COVID-19. The repertoire was sequenced with immunoSEQ multiplex PCR; TCRdb's copy has only in-frame clones and lacks some. The repertoire includes some 250,000 clones, about 88% of them detected once, and roughly 1.8% sits in the top ten. The source material was peripheral blood. The receptors come from a man aged 25-45 years with active or convalescent COVID-19.

The chain employs TRBV6-2 or TRBV6-3 and TRBJ1-6, with a weak D call TRBD1 (6 bases). The germline CDR1 and CDR2 sequences are MNHEY and SVGEGT. V shed 1 base and J shed 12 bases, with 16 bases lying between them. The CDR3 is 15 amino acids. The chain's CDR3 is CASSYYSGVMGPLHF. CDR3 bases: TGTGCCAGCAGTTACTATTCAGGGGTGATGGGACCCCTCCACTTT.

This rearrangement joins TRBV7-6 to TRBJ2-3; TRBD2 matches at 10 bases. CDR1 SGHVS and CDR2 FNYEAQ come from the germline V gene. Losses at the gene ends were 6 bases for V and 5 bases for J; bases not matched to a gene: 17. The CDR3 is 18 amino acids. The CDR3 loop reads CASSSALAGASYEDTQYF. The CDR3 DNA reads as TGTGCCAGCAGTTCCGCTCTAGCGGGGGCCTCCTATGAAGATACGCAGTATTTT.